Listed below are T cell receptor beta chains from one sample, sequenced in a study of T cells after somatic rescue of genetic block. Here immunoSEQ multiplex PCR was the method, and the copy in TCRdb shows in-frame clones only, minus some. The data contain 60,000 to 75,000 clones, around 90% of them singletons. The sequenced sample was peripheral blood mononuclear cells (PBMCs). The receptor source for this set is a man aged 40-49 years. Each CDR3 is given with its conserved first and last residue. D genes are given only for firm matches. Where a row states a size, it is once, few, many or the class of an expanded clone; other rows omit it.

clone size: -
V gene: TRBV28
J gene: TRBJ2-3
D gene: TRBD2
CDR3 protein: CASGTSGRRTDTQYF
CDR3 DNA: TGTGCCAGTGGGACTAGCGGGAGGAGGACAGATACGCAGTATTTT

clone size: -
V gene: TRBV25-1
J gene: TRBJ2-3
D gene: TRBD1
CDR3 protein: CASSDDRGATDTQYF
CDR3 DNA: TGTGCCAGCAGTGATGACAGGGGAGCGACAGATACGCAGTATTTT

clone size: -
V gene: TRBV9
J gene: TRBJ1-5
D gene: TRBD1
CDR3 protein: CASSYTGESDQPQHF
CDR3 DNA: TGTGCCAGCAGCTACACAGGGGAGTCGGATCAGCCCCAGCATTTT

clone size: -
V gene: TRBV7-9
J gene: TRBJ2-5
D gene: -
CDR3 protein: CASSLVSTVQETQYF
CDR3 DNA: TGTGCCAGCAGCTTAGTCTCGACAGTCCAAGAGACCCAGTACTTC

clone size: few
V gene: TRBV2
J gene: TRBJ1-5
D gene: TRBD1
CDR3 protein: CASSQDRGSNQPQHF
CDR3 DNA: TGTGCCAGCAGTCAGGACAGGGGGAGCAATCAGCCCCAGCATTTT

clone size: -
V gene: TRBV12-2
J gene: TRBJ2-3
D gene: -
CDR3 protein: CASRLVGGRGHTDTQYF
CDR3 DNA: TGTGCAAGTCGCTTAGTAGGGGGCAGGGGGCACACAGATACGCAGTATTTT

clone size: -
V gene: TRBV19
J gene: TRBJ2-7
D gene: TRBD2
CDR3 protein: CASSIARQKTSGIYEQYF
CDR3 DNA: TGTGCCAGTAGTATCGCACGACAGAAGACTAGCGGGATCTACGAGCAGTACTTC

clone size: -
V gene: TRBV7-2
J gene: TRBJ1-5
D gene: TRBD1
CDR3 protein: CASSARPGGRQPQHF
CDR3 DNA: TGTGCCAGCAGCGCTAGGCCAGGGGGTAGGCAGCCCCAGCATTTT

clone size: -
V gene: TRBV5-5
J gene: TRBJ1-2
D gene: -
CDR3 protein: CASSLVGGSWDYGYTF
CDR3 DNA: TGTGCCAGCAGCTTGGTCGGTGGGTCCTGGGACTATGGCTACACCTTC

clone size: -
V gene: TRBV7-9
J gene: TRBJ2-1
D gene: TRBD2
CDR3 protein: CASSGGTSGEVEQFF
CDR3 DNA: TGTGCCAGCAGCGGCGGGACTAGCGGGGAGGTTGAGCAGTTCTTC

clone size: -
V gene: TRBV6-5
J gene: TRBJ1-2
D gene: -
CDR3 protein: CASSYSGVYGYTF
CDR3 DNA: TGTGCCAGCAGTTACTCTGGGGTGTATGGCTACACCTTC

clone size: -
V gene: TRBV2
J gene: TRBJ2-3
D gene: -
CDR3 protein: CASSEVATVVTQYF
CDR3 DNA: TGTGCCAGCAGTGAAGTGGCCACCGTGGTAACGCAGTATTTT